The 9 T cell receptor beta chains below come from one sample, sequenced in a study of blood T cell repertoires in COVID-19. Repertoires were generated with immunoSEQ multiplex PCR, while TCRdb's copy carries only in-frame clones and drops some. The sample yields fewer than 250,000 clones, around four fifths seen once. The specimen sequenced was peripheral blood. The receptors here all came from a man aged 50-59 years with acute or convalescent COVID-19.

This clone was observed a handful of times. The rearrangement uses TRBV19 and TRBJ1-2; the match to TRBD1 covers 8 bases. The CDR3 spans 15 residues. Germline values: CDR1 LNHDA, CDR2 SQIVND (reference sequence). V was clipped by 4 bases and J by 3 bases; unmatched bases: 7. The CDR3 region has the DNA TGTGCCAGTAGTAGCCGACAGGGGTGGGACTATGGCTACACCTTC. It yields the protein CASSSRQGWDYGYTF.

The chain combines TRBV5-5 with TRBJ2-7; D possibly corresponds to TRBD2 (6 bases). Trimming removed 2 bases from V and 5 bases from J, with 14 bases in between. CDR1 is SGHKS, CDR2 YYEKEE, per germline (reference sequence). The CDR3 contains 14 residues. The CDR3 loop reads CASSFFGGFNEQYF. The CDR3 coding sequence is TGTGCCAGCAGCTTTTTCGGGGGTTTCAACGAGCAGTACTTC.

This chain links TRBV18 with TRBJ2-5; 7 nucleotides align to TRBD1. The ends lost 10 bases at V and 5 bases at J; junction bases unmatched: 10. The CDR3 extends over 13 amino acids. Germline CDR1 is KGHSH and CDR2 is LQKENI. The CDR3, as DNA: TGTGCCACCCGGTTGGGACAGTTGGAGACCCAGTACTTC. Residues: CATRLGQLETQYF.

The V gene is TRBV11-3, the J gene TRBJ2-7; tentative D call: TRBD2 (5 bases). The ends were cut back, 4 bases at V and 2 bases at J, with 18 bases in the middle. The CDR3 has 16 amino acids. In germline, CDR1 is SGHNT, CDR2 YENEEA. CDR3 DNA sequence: TGTGCCAGCAGCTCTGGCCCGGCGGGCGGAGCCTACGAGCAGTACTTC. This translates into CASSSGPAGGAYEQYF.

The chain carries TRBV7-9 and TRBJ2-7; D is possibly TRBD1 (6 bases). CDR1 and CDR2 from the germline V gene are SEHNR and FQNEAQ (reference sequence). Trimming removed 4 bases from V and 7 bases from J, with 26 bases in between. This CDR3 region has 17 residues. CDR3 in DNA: TGTGCCAGCAGCTGGTCTAAACCTTTCCGGGACAAGGAAGAGCAGTACTTC. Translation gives CASSWSKPFRDKEEQYF.

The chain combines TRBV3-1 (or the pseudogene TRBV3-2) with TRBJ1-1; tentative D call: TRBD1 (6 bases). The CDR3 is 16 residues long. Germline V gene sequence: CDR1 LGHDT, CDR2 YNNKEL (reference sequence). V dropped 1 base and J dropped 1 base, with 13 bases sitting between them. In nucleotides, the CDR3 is TGTGCCAGCAGCCAAGGTCGGCCAGGGGAGAACACTGAAGCTTTCTTT. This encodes CASSQGRPGENTEAFF.

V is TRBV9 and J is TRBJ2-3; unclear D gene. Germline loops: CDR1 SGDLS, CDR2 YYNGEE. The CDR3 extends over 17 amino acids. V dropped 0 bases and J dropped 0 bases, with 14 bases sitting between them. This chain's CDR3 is CASSVVSGLLSTDTQYF. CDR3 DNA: TGTGCCAGCAGCGTAGTTTCCGGGTTGTTGAGCACAGATACGCAGTATTTT.

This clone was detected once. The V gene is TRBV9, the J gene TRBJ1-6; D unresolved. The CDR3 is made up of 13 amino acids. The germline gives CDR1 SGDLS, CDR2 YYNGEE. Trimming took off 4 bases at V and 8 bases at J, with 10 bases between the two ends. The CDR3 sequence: CASSPRTDSPLHF. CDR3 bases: TGTGCCAGCAGCCCCCGAACAGATTCACCCCTCCACTTT. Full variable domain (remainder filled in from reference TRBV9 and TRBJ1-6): DSGVTQTPKHLITATGQRVTLRCSPRSGDLSVYWYQQSLDQGLQFLIQYYNGEERAKGNILERFSAQQFPDLHSELNLSSLELGDSALYFCASSPRTDSPLHFGNGTRLTVT.

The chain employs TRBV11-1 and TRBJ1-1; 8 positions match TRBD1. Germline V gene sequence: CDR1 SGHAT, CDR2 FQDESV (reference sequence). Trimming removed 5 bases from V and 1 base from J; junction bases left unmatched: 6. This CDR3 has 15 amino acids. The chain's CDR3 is CASSHWTGKNTEAFF. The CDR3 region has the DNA TGTGCCAGCAGCCATTGGACAGGGAAGAACACTGAAGCTTTCTTT.